This passage covers 19 T cell receptor beta chains from one sample sequenced in a study of T cell responses to AZD1222 COVID-19 vaccine. Generated by immunoSEQ multiplex PCR, the TCRdb table keeps only in-frame clones and is missing some. The sample has 85,000 to 120,000 clones; around 86% are singletons. The material was peripheral blood, obtained on day 0 of AZD1222 vaccination. These receptors came from an adult in good health.

The rearrangement joins TRBV28 to TRBJ1-5; TRBD1 matches at 8 bases. The CDR3 has 15 amino acids. Per germline, CDR1 MDHEN and CDR2 SYDVKM. Trimming took 5 bases from V and 0 from J; bases not matched to a gene: 3. The CDR3 spells CASSPTGGSNQPQHF. The CDR3 DNA is TGTGCCAGCAGTCCCACAGGGGGTAGCAATCAGCCCCAGCATTTT.

This clone came up a few times. The chain combines TRBV12-3 or TRBV12-4 with TRBJ2-7, with a weak D call TRBD1 (6 bases). The CDR3 sequence is 12 residues long. Trimming removed 8 bases at V and 2 bases at J, with 10 bases between. The CDR3 here is CASGAGAYEQYF. CDR3 in DNA: TGTGCCAGCGGGGCAGGGGCCTACGAGCAGTACTTC.

This clone was found once. Other DNA sequences in this specimen translate into the identical CDR3. The rearrangement links TRBV5-6 to TRBJ2-1; the D is unclear. Germline V gene data show CDR1 as SGHDT and CDR2 as YYEEEE. This CDR3 is 11 amino acids long. V lost 2 bases to trimming and J lost 6 bases, with 3 bases between them. In DNA form, the CDR3 reads TGTGCCAGCAGCTTTGGCAATGAGCAGTTCTTC. Protein product: CASSFGNEQFF.

V usage is TRBV9 and J usage is TRBJ2-1, with TRBD2 identical over 7 bases. The J segment lost 7 bases and the V segment lost 3 bases, leaving 10 bases of the junction unmatched. The germline V gene encodes CDR1 SGDLS and CDR2 YYNGEE. This CDR3 region has 15 residues. CDR3 region: CASSAPLRGRNEQFF. DNA for the CDR3: TGTGCCAGCAGCGCCCCTTTGCGGGGGAGGAATGAGCAGTTCTTC.

In this sample, this clone turned up once. The chain combines TRBV7-3 with TRBJ2-1; perhaps TRBD1 as D (5 bases). The CDR3 extends over 16 amino acids. V dropped 2 bases and J dropped 0 bases, with 11 bases sitting between them. CDR1 is SGHTA, CDR2 FQGTGA, per germline. The CDR3 reads CASSLLGRSSYNEQFF. CDR3 bases: TGTGCCAGCAGCTTATTGGGGCGAAGCTCCTACAATGAGCAGTTCTTC.

This chain links TRBV7-8 with TRBJ1-5, with D uncertain. V dropped 1 base and J dropped 9 bases, with 13 bases sitting between them. Germline V gives CDR1 SGHVS, CDR2 FQNEAQ. The CDR3 spans 14 residues. The CDR3 region has the DNA TGTGCCAGCAGCTTAGGATGGCAACTGGGGCCCCAGCATTTT. Encoded protein: CASSLGWQLGPQHF.

The J gene is TRBJ1-2, the V gene TRBV29-1, with D possibly TRBD1 on 6 matching bases. This CDR3 comprises 13 residues. From germline, CDR1 is SQVTM and CDR2 ANQGSEA. Deletions cut 1 base from V and 6 bases from J, with 12 bases between. CDR3 residues: CSVEGAGEHGYTF. The CDR3 nucleotides are TGCAGCGTTGAAGGGGCAGGGGAGCATGGCTACACCTTC.

The rearrangement links TRBV11-1 to TRBJ1-1; possibly TRBD1 for D (6 bases). The CDR3 has 15 residues. Trimming pared 1 base from V and 3 bases from J, leaving 12 bases between. Germline lookup yields CDR1 SGHAT and CDR2 FQDESV (reference sequence). The CDR3 region has the DNA TGTGCCAGCAGCTTAGGCCAGGGGAAGTACACTGAAGCTTTCTTT. As protein: CASSLGQGKYTEAFF.

This chain links TRBV5-1 with TRBJ1-4; D not resolved. The V end was cut by 0 bases, the J end by 5 bases, with 5 bases between. Germline CDR1 is SGHRS and CDR2 is YFSETQ. The CDR3 is 13 amino acids. In DNA form, the CDR3 reads TGCGCCAGCAGCTTGGGGCAAAATGAAAAACTGTTTTTT. It is translated as CASSLGQNEKLFF.

The V and J genes are TRBV14 and TRBJ1-4; TRBD1 matches 7 bases. CDR3 length equals 17 residues. The germline V gene has CDR1 SGHDN and CDR2 FVKESK. The V and J ends lost 0 bases and 4 bases, in that order; junction bases with no gene match: 8. In nucleotides, the CDR3 is TGTGCCAGCAGCCAAGACCAAAGGGGGCTCGGTAATGAAAAACTGTTTTTT. Amino acid sequence: CASSQDQRGLGNEKLFF.

The rearrangement links TRBV2 to TRBJ2-3, with 7 positions matching TRBD2. Germline CDR1 and CDR2: SNHLY and FYNNEI. This CDR3 has 14 residues. Trimming removed 3 bases from V and 4 bases from J; junction bases left unmatched: 4. CDR3 amino acids: CASSEGGRPDTQYF. The CDR3, as DNA: TGTGCCAGCAGTGAGGGAGGGCGCCCAGATACGCAGTATTTT.

The chain recombines TRBV14 with TRBJ2-7; possible D gene TRBD1, 6 bases. V lost 2 bases, J lost 7 bases, and 12 bases lay in between. The CDR3 loop spans 13 amino acids. Germline assignment: CDR1 SGHDN and CDR2 FVKESK. The CDR3 DNA follows: TGTGCCAGCAGCCAAATAGCACAGGGAGAGCAGTACTTC. It yields the protein CASSQIAQGEQYF.

The V and J genes are TRBV7-9 and TRBJ1-5; TRBD1 is a possible D gene (6 bases). This CDR3 has 13 residues. Looked up from germline, CDR1 is SEHNR and CDR2 is FQNEAQ (reference sequence). Trimming shortened V by 1 base and J by 6 bases, and 7 bases separated the two germline ends. CDR3 amino acids: CASSLGGGQPQHF. The CDR3 DNA is TGTGCCAGCAGCTTAGGAGGGGGTCAGCCCCAGCATTTT.

This clone came up a few times. The CDR3 spells CASSLAEPQEADTQYF. CDR3 DNA sequence: TGTGCCAGCAGCTTGGCCGAACCCCAGGAGGCAGATACGCAGTATTTT. The V and J genes are TRBV5-6 and TRBJ2-3, with TRBD2 as a possible D gene (5 bases). This CDR3 comprises 16 residues. The germline CDR1 and CDR2 sequences are SGHDT and YYEEEE. V shed 0 bases and J shed 4 bases, with 15 bases lying between them. Drawing the rest from reference TRBV5-6 and TRBJ2-3, the complete variable domain is DAGVTQSPTHLIKTRGQQVTLRCSPKSGHDTVSWYQQALGQGPQFIFQYYEEEERQRGNFPDRFSGHQFPNYSSELNVNALLLGDSALYLCASSLAEPQEADTQYFGPGTRLTVL.

The genes are TRBV28 and TRBJ1-5; TRBD1 aligns across 10 bases. The germline V gene encodes CDR1 MDHEN and CDR2 SYDVKM. The CDR3 extends over 17 amino acids. The V segment lost 6 bases and the J segment 0 bases; nucleotides outside the gene matches: 8. The CDR3 nucleotides are TGTGCCAGCAGACCGGGACAGGGGCCTTATAGCAATCAGCCCCAGCATTTT. It translates to CASRPGQGPYSNQPQHF.

CDR3 coding DNA: TGTGCCAGCAGCCCCGGACTAGCGGGCGAGACCCAGTACTTC. Residues: CASSPGLAGETQYF. The genes are TRBV7-3 and TRBJ2-5; 11 nucleotides align to TRBD2. With 5 bases clipped from V and 5 bases from J, the junction kept 4 bases outside the gene matches. Germline CDR1 SGHTA, CDR2 FQGTGA. The CDR3 is 14 residues long.

This chain's CDR3 is CASSLSTGSYGYTF. Written as DNA, the CDR3 is TGTGCCAGCAGTTTATCAACAGGATCCTATGGCTACACCTTC. The chain recombines TRBV28 with TRBJ1-2; tentatively, D is TRBD1 (5 bases). Trimming left V 1 base short and J 4 bases short, with 10 bases between. There are 14 residues in the CDR3. Germline CDR1 and CDR2: MDHEN and SYDVKM.

The V gene is TRBV21-1, the J gene TRBJ2-5; the DNA was not compared with TRBD1, the D call given in the table. TRBV21-1 is marked as a pseudogene. The CDR3 length is 17 residues. The CDR3: CASSPRIEDKYQETQYF. The CDR3 DNA is TGTGCCAGCAGCCCCAGGATTGAAGATAAGTACCAAGAGACCCAGTACTTC.

V usage is TRBV14 and J usage is TRBJ2-7; 7 nucleotides agree with TRBD1. This CDR3 spans 16 amino acids. CDR1 SGHDN and CDR2 FVKESK come from the germline V gene. With V trimmed by 5 bases and J by 3 bases, 13 bases remained unmatched. The CDR3 spells CASSTRQGSWDYEQYF. The CDR3 DNA follows: TGTGCCAGCAGCACACGACAGGGTTCTTGGGACTACGAGCAGTACTTC.